The text below deals with one TCR beta chain. This sample is part of a study of T cells in women clearing cervical HPV infection. Study-wide background: Case blood was drawn a median about 150 days after lesion detection. Only a few women had HLA typing results available.

The method was immunoSEQ multiplex PCR; TCRdb's version includes in-frame clones alone and lacks a portion of them. The sample has about 20,000 clones. Material: blood buffy coat. This TCR came from a woman aged 18-70 years with a cervical HPV16 infection that either progressed to CIN3+ or cleared (not recorded which).

CDR3 DNA, as far as it was read: TGCGCCAGCAGCCAAGATGTACAGTCCACGAACACCGGGGAG. It yields the protein CASSQDVQSTNTGE. From start to end, the CDR3 is CASSQDVQSTNTGELFF. The J gene is TRBJ2-2, the V gene TRBV4-1; D unresolved. The read gets to within 3 residues of the CDR3 end, and the germline J gene fills in the rest. The V gene's germline CDR1 is MGHRA and CDR2 YSYEKL. Trimming removed 0 bases at V and 0 bases at J, with 11 bases between. The CDR3 contains 17 residues.